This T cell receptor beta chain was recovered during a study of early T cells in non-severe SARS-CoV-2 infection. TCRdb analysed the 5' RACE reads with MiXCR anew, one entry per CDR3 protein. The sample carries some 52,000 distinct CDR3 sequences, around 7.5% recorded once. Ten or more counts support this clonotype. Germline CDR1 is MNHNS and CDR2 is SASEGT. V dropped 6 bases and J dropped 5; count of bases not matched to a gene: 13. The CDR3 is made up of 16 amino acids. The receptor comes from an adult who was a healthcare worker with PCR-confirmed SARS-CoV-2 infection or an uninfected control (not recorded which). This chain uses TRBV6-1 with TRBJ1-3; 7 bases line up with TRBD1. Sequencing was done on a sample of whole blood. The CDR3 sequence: CASRATGAAGRNTIYF. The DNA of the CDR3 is TGTGCCAGCAGAGCAACAGGGGCCGCCGGGCGAAACACCATATATTTT.